This record looks at one T cell receptor beta chain sequence and its context. Its antigen is as yet unknown. Patients were excluded because of uncontrolled infection, other autoimmune disease, pregnancy or lactation. The sample is drawn from a study of T cells in Graves' hyperthyroidism and ophthalmopathy. Study findings and constraints: Model predictions of ophthalmopathy came a median approximately 6.2 months before onset. Appearing also in blood were most of the thyroid clonotypes expanded above 0.001.

Germline V lookup: CDR1 DFQATT, CDR2 SNEGSKA (reference sequence). The V gene end was trimmed by 4 bases and the J gene end by 6 bases; junction bases not matched to a gene: 9. This CDR3 contains 14 residues. RNA transcripts gave rise to amplified TCR beta CDR3 regions. A first-round RT-PCR of the TCR CDR3 used the HTBI primer set. One entry per CDR3 protein, called by TCRdb with MiXCR from the multiplex PCR reads. The table includes roughly 550,000 distinct CDR3 sequences, about 16% detected once. The chain employs TRBV20-1 and TRBJ2-1, with 7 bases aligning to TRBD2. This receptor was obtained from a woman aged 30 to 39 with Graves' ophthalmopathy. Sequencing was done on a sample of blood. CDR3 amino acids: CSAILPTSLNEQFF. In DNA, the CDR3 is TGCAGTGCTATCCTTCCGACTAGCCTCAATGAGCAGTTCTTC.